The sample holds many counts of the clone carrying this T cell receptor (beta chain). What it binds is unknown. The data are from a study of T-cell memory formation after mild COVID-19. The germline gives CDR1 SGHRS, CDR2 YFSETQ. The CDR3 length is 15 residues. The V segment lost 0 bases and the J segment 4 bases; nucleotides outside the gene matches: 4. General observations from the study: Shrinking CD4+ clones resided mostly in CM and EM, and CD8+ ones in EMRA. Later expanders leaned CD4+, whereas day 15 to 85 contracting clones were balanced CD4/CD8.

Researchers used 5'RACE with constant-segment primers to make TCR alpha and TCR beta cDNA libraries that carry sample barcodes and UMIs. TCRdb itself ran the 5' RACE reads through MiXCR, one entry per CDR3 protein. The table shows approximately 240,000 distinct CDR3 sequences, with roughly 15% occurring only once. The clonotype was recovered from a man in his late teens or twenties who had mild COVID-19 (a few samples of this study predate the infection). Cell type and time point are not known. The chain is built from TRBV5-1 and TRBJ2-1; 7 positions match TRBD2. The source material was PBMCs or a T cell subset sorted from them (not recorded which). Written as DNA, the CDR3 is TGCGCCAGCAGCTTGGAAGCGGGGACTTACAATGAGCAGTTCTTC. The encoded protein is CASSLEAGTYNEQFF.